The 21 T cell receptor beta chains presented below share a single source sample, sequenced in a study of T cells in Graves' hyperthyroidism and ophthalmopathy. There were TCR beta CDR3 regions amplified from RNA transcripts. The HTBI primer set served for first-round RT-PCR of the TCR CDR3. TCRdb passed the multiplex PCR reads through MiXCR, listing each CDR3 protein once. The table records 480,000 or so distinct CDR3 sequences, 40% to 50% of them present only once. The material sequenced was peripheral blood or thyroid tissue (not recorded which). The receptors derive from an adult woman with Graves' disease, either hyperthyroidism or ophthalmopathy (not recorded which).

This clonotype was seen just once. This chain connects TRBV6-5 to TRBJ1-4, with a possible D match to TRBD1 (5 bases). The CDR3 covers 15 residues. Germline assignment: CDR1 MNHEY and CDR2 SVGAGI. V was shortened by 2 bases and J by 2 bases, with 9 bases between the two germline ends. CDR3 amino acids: CASSYRGTTNEKLFF. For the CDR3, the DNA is TGTGCCAGCAGTTACCGCGGGACGACTAATGAAAAACTGTTTTTT.

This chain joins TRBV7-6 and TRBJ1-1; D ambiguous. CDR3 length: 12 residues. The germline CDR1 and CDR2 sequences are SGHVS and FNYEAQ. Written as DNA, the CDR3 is TGTGCTAGACCGACGGTGAACACTGAAGCTTTCTTT. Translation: CARPTVNTEAFF.

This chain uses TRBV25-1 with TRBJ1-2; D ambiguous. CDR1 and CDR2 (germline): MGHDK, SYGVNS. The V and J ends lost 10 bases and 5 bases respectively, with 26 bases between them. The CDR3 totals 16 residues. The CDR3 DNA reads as TGTGCCACCAACCAGGCTCCTAGACAAGGATCGTATGGCTACACCTTC. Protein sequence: CATNQAPRQGSYGYTF.

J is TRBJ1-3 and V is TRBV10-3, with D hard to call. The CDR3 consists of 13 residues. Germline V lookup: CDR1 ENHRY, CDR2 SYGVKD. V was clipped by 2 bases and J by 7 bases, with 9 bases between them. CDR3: CAISEPPRNTIYF. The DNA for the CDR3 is TGTGCCATCAGTGAGCCCCCTCGTAACACCATATATTTT.

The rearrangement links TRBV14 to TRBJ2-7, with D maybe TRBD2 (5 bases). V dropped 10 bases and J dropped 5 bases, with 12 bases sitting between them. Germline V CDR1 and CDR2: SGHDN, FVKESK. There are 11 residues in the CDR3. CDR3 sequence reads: CATPRRNEQYF. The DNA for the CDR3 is TGTGCCACCCCGCGGAGGAACGAGCAGTACTTC.

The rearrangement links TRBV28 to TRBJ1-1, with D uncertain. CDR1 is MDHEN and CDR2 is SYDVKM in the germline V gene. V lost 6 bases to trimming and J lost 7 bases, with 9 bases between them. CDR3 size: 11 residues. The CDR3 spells CASSLRLEAFF. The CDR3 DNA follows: TGTGCCAGCAGCTTGAGGCTTGAAGCTTTCTTT.

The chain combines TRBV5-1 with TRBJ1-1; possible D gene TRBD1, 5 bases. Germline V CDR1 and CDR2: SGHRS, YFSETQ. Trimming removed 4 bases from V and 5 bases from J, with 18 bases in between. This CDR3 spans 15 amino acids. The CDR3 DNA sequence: TGCGCCAGCAGCCCGGGACCGCCCCGGGAGACTGAAGCTTTCTTT. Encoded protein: CASSPGPPRETEAFF.

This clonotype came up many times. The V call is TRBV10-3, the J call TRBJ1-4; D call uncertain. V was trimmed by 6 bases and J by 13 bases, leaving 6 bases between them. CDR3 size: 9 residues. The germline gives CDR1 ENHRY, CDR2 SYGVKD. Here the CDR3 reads CAIREGLFF. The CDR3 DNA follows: TGTGCCATCAGAGAGGGACTGTTTTTT.

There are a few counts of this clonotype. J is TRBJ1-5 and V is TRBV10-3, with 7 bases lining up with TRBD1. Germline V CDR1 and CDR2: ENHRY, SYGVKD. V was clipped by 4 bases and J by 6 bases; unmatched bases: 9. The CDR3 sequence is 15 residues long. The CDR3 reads CAISVVGGDGQPQHF. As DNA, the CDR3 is TGTGCCATCAGTGTGGTAGGGGGCGACGGTCAGCCCCAGCATTTT.

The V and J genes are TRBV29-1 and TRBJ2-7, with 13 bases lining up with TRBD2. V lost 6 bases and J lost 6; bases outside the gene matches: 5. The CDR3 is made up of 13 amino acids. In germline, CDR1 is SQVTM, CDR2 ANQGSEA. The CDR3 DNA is TGCAGCGTCGGGACTAGCGGGATTGCCGAGCAGTACTTC. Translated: CSVGTSGIAEQYF.

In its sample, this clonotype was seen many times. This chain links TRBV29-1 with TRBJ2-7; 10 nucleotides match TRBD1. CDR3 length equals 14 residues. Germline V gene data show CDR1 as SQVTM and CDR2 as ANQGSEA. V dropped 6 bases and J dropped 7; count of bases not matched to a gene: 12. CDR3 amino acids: CSVAPGTGVGEQYF. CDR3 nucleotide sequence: TGCAGCGTCGCCCCAGGGACAGGGGTGGGGGAGCAGTACTTC.

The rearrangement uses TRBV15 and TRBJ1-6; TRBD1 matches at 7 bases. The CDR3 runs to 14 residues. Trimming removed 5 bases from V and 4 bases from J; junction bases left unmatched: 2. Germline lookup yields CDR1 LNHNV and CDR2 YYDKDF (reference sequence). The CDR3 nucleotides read TGTGCCACCAGCCCCAGGGGGTATAATTCACCCCTCCACTTT. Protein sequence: CATSPRGYNSPLHF.

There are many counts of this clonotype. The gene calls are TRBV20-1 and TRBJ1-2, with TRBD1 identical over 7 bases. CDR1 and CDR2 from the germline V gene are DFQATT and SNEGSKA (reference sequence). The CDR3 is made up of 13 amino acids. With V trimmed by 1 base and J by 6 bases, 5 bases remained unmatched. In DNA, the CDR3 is TGCAGTGCTAGAGTGACAGGGACGAATGGCTACACCTTC. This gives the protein CSARVTGTNGYTF.

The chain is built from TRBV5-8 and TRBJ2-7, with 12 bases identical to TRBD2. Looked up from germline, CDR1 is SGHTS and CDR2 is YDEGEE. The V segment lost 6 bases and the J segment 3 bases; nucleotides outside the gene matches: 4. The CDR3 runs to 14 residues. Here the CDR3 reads CASTPGLAGYEQYF. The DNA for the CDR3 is TGTGCCAGCACCCCGGGACTAGCGGGCTACGAGCAGTACTTC.

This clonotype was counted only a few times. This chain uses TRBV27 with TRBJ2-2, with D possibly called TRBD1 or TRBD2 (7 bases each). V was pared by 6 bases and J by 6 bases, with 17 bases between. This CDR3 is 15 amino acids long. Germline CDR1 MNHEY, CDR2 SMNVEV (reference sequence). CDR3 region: CASSARQGGAGELFF. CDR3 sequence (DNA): TGTGCCAGCAGCGCGCGACAGGGAGGGGCCGGGGAGCTGTTTTTT.

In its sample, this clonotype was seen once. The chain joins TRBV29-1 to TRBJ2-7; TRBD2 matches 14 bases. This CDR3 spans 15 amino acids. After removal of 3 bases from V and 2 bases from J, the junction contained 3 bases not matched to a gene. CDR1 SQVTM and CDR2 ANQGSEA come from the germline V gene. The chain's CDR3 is CSVEAGLAGAYEQYF. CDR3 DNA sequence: TGCAGCGTTGAGGCGGGACTAGCGGGAGCCTACGAGCAGTACTTC.

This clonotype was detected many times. The CDR3: CASAGRRGELAFF. The CDR3 DNA follows: TGTGCCAGCGCCGGTCGGCGGGGGGAGCTTGCTTTCTTT. This chain connects TRBV7-6 to TRBJ1-1; tentatively, D is TRBD1 (5 bases). The V gene's germline CDR1 is SGHVS and CDR2 FNYEAQ. Trimming removed 8 bases at V and 11 bases at J, with 21 bases between. The CDR3 runs 13 residues.

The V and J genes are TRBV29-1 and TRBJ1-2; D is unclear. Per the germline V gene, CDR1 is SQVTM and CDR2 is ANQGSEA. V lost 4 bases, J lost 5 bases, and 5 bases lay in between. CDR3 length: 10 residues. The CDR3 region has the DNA TGCAGCGTTGCTGAGTATGGCTACACCTTC. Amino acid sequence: CSVAEYGYTF.

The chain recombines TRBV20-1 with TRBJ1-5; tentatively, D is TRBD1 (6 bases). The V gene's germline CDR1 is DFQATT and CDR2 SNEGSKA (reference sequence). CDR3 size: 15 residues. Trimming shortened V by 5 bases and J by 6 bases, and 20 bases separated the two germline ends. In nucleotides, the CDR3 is TGCAGTGCTCCCGCTCGGGACGGGGGCGGTCAGCCCCAGCATTTT. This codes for CSAPARDGGGQPQHF.

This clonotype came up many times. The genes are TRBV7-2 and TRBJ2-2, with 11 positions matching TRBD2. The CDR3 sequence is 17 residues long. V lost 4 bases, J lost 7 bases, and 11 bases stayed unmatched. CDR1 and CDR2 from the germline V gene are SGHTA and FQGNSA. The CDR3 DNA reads TGTGCCAGCAGCTCCCCGGTTAGCGGGAGGGCAATCGGGGAGCTGTTTTTT. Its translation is CASSSPVSGRAIGELFF.

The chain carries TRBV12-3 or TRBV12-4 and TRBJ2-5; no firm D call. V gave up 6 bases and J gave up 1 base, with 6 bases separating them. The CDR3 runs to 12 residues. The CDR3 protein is CASRVIQETQYF. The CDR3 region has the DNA TGTGCCAGCAGAGTCATCCAAGAGACCCAGTACTTC.